A single sample gave rise to the 24 T cell receptor beta chains below, sequenced in a study of blood T cell repertoires in COVID-19. Sequenced by immunoSEQ multiplex PCR; TCRdb stores in-frame clones only, minus some. The repertoire has more than 65,000 clones, around 83% of them found once; the top ten carry more than 20%. Sequenced input: peripheral blood. The receptors were gathered from a woman aged 45-65 years with acute or convalescent COVID-19.

The rearrangement links TRBV28 to TRBJ2-7; D gene uncertain. CDR1 and CDR2 from the germline V gene are MDHEN and SYDVKM. The CDR3 covers 13 residues. The V gene lost 4 bases and the J gene lost 3 bases, with 10 bases spanning the gap. The CDR3 spells CASSSIDSYEQYF. CDR3 DNA sequence: TGTGCCAGCAGTTCCATCGATAGCTACGAGCAGTACTTC.

The V call is TRBV28, the J call TRBJ2-4; maybe TRBD1 (6 bases). CDR3 length equals 16 residues. Trimming cost V 5 bases and J 0 bases, with 14 bases left between them. Germline-derived CDR1 and CDR2 are MDHEN and SYDVKM. CDR3 sequence reads: CASSLQDSLAKNIQYF. The DNA of the CDR3 is TGTGCCAGCAGTCTACAGGACAGCCTAGCCAAAAACATTCAGTACTTC. The whole variable domain, filled in from reference TRBV28 and TRBJ2-4, reads DVKVTQSSRYLVKRTGEKVFLECVQDMDHENMFWYRQDPGLGLRLIYFSYDVKMKEKGDIPEGYSVSREKKERFSLILESASTNQTSMYLCASSLQDSLAKNIQYFGAGTRLSVL.

This clone was recorded once. This chain links TRBV30 with TRBJ1-4; D possibly corresponds to TRBD1 (5 bases). The CDR3 is made up of 13 amino acids. Germline assignment: CDR1 GTSNPN and CDR2 SVGIG (reference sequence). The CDR3 is CAPLTDNNEKLFF. As DNA, the CDR3 is TGTGCTCCCCTGACAGATAATAATGAAAAACTGTTTTTT.

The CDR3 DNA sequence: TGTGCCAGCAGTTCAATTCAGGGTTCACCCCTCCACTTT. Translating it yields CASSSIQGSPLHF. The chain combines TRBV6-5 with TRBJ1-6; the D gene is possibly TRBD1 (5 bases). The CDR3 is 13 amino acids. Trimming shortened V by 4 bases and J by 9 bases, and 10 bases separated the two germline ends. Germline CDR1 reads MNHEY; CDR2 reads SVGAGI.

The chain carries TRBV5-4 and TRBJ2-7; possible D gene TRBD2, 6 bases. The germline V gene encodes CDR1 SGHNT and CDR2 YYREEE (reference sequence). The CDR3 length is 15 residues. The germline V and J ends were trimmed by 3 bases and 0 bases, with 13 bases remaining between them. CDR3 DNA sequence: TGTGCCAGCAGCTCGGGACTGACAAGCTCCTACGAGCAGTACTTC. This codes for CASSSGLTSSYEQYF.

The chain uses TRBV25-1 and TRBJ1-2, with D perhaps TRBD1 (5 bases). The CDR3 runs to 13 residues. V was clipped by 4 bases and J by 4 bases, with 10 bases between them. Germline V CDR1 and CDR2: MGHDK, SYGVNS. The CDR3 loop reads CASSGGGFYGYTF. CDR3 DNA sequence: TGTGCCAGCAGTGGGGGGGGATTCTATGGCTACACCTTC.

The chain links TRBV3-1 (or the pseudogene TRBV3-2) to TRBJ1-2; the D gene is possibly TRBD1 (6 bases). V dropped 0 bases and J dropped 8 bases, with 16 bases sitting between them. Germline lookup yields CDR1 LGHDT and CDR2 YNNKEL (reference sequence). CDR3 length: 15 amino acids. The chain's CDR3 is CASSQEQGIGEGYTF. CDR3 sequence (DNA): TGTGCCAGCAGCCAAGAACAGGGAATCGGAGAGGGCTACACCTTC.

The chain combines TRBV12-2 with TRBJ1-6; the table's D call, TRBD1, has no DNA check behind it. TRBV12-2 is designated a pseudogene. The CDR3 runs to 15 residues. The CDR3 protein is CASRLGQGVGSPLHF. Written as DNA, the CDR3 is TGTGCAAGTCGTCTCGGACAGGGGGTGGGTTCACCCCTCCACTTT.

CDR3 amino acids: CASSLSLFGNNEQFF. The CDR3 nucleotides read TGTGCCAGCAGCTTATCGCTTTTCGGTAACAATGAGCAGTTCTTC. The J gene is TRBJ2-1, the V gene TRBV13; D is undetermined. The CDR3 is 15 amino acids. Germline CDR1 and CDR2: PRHDT and FYEKMQ (reference sequence). Deletions cut 2 bases from V and 5 bases from J, with 13 bases between.

The chain is built from TRBV9 and TRBJ1-2; perhaps TRBD1 as D (5 bases). Germline V CDR1 and CDR2: SGDLS, YYNGEE. The CDR3 runs to 14 residues. V dropped 0 bases and J dropped 7 bases, with 13 bases sitting between them. As DNA, the CDR3 is TGTGCCAGCAGCGTAGCTGCCCAGGGAACTGGCTACACCTTC. This codes for CASSVAAQGTGYTF. The full variable domain, its missing parts supplied by reference TRBV9 and TRBJ1-2, is DSGVTQTPKHLITATGQRVTLRCSPRSGDLSVYWYQQSLDQGLQFLIQYYNGEERAKGNILERFSAQQFPDLHSELNLSSLELGDSALYFCASSVAAQGTGYTFGSGTRLTVV.

This sequence joins TRBV9 and TRBJ2-1, with a weak D call TRBD1 (5 bases). Trimming cost V 0 bases and J 8 bases, with 15 bases left between them. Looked up from germline, CDR1 is SGDLS and CDR2 is YYNGEE. The CDR3 covers 15 residues. The CDR3 DNA is TGTGCCAGCAGCGTAGAGGGGTCCTGGGGTCATGAGCAGTTCTTC. Its protein product is CASSVEGSWGHEQFF.

The gene calls are TRBV9 and TRBJ2-2; D unclear. Germline lookup yields CDR1 SGDLS and CDR2 YYNGEE. The V end lost 2 bases, the J end lost 4 bases, and 12 bases lay between the germline ends. The CDR3 spans 15 residues. CDR3 protein: CASSVLAVPTGELFF. The CDR3 coding sequence is TGTGCCAGCAGCGTTTTAGCTGTCCCCACCGGGGAGCTGTTTTTT.

The V gene is TRBV27, the J gene TRBJ2-1; a possible D gene is TRBD1 (5 bases). The V and J ends lost 5 bases and 2 bases respectively, with 16 bases between them. The CDR3 runs to 16 residues. Germline-derived CDR1 and CDR2 are MNHEY and SMNVEV (reference sequence). The CDR3 DNA is TGTGCCAGCAGTCTAACCCAGGGTATGACCTACAATGAGCAGTTCTTC. Translating it yields CASSLTQGMTYNEQFF.

Of note for this clone: The identical CDR3 is also encoded by other nucleotide sequences in the sample. V usage is TRBV27 and J usage is TRBJ1-2, with a tentative D call TRBD1 (5 bases). The CDR3 consists of 14 residues. CDR1 and CDR2 from the germline V gene are MNHEY and SMNVEV (reference sequence). V gave up 2 bases and J gave up 4 bases, with 11 bases separating them. CDR3 amino acids: CASSLGGYPYGYTF. CDR3 nucleotides: TGTGCCAGCAGTTTAGGGGGGTACCCCTATGGCTACACCTTC.

J is TRBJ2-5 and V is TRBV5-1; 15 bases match TRBD2. Germline V CDR1 and CDR2: SGHRS, YFSETQ. The CDR3 has 17 residues. Trimming at V came to 4 bases and at J to 5 bases, leaving 9 bases not matched to a gene. CDR3 nucleotide sequence: TGCGCCAGCAGCCCAGGGACTAGCGGGAGGTGGGGGGAGACCCAGTACTTC. Its protein product is CASSPGTSGRWGETQYF. Complete variable domain (other parts from reference TRBV5-1 and TRBJ2-5): KAGVTQTPRYLIKTRGQQVTLSCSPISGHRSVSWYQQTPGQGLQFLFEYFSETQRNKGNFPGRFSGRQFSNSRSEMNVSTLELGDSALYLCASSPGTSGRWGETQYFGPGTRLLVL.

V gene TRBV28 combines with J gene TRBJ2-5; D is unresolved. V lost 4 bases and J lost 4, with 7 bases in between. Germline V gene lookup returns CDR1 MDHEN and CDR2 SYDVKM. The length of the CDR3 is 12 residues. For the CDR3, the DNA is TGTGCCAGCAGTTCCCTTAGAGAGACCCAGTACTTC. It yields the protein CASSSLRETQYF.

In this sample, this clone turned up once. The rearrangement links TRBV4-3 to TRBJ2-2, with TRBD2 identical over 7 bases. CDR1 is LGHNA, CDR2 YSLEER, per germline. This CDR3 is built from 14 residues. J gave up 5 bases and V 4 bases, and 4 bases lay outside the gene matches. The chain's CDR3 is CASSLRRGTGELFF. The DNA for the CDR3 is TGCGCCAGCAGCCTCAGGCGGGGGACCGGGGAGCTGTTTTTT.

The chain is built from TRBV4-1 and TRBJ2-2; perhaps TRBD1 as D (5 bases). Germline assignment: CDR1 MGHRA and CDR2 YSYEKL. V lost 2 bases and J 6 bases, leaving 13 bases between the germline ends. The length of the CDR3 is 15 residues. The CDR3 region is CASSQQGSLAGELFF. DNA of the CDR3: TGCGCCAGCAGCCAACAGGGTTCTCTGGCCGGGGAGCTGTTTTTT.

J is TRBJ2-6 and V is TRBV3-1 (or the pseudogene TRBV3-2); D unclear. The germline V gene encodes CDR1 LGHDT and CDR2 YNNKEL (reference sequence). Trimming removed 4 bases at V and 2 bases at J, with 18 bases between. The CDR3 is 18 amino acids. The CDR3 region is CASSLRAVSVAGANVLTF. CDR3 in DNA: TGTGCCAGCAGCCTACGCGCCGTTTCGGTTGCTGGGGCCAACGTCCTGACTTTC.

V and J are TRBV2 and TRBJ1-2, with a weak D call TRBD1 (6 bases). V was shortened by 6 bases and J by 4 bases, with 18 bases between the two germline ends. The germline V gene encodes CDR1 SNHLY and CDR2 FYNNEI. The CDR3 length is 15 residues. The CDR3 DNA is TGTGCCAGCAGCGCGACCACAGGGACCAGCTATGGCTACACCTTC. It specifies CASSATTGTSYGYTF. Supplemented by reference TRBV2 and TRBJ1-2, the full variable domain reads EPEVTQTPSHQVTQMGQEVILRCVPISNHLYFYWYRQILGQKVEFLVSFYNNEISEKSEIFDDQFSVERPDGSNFTLKIRSTKLEDSAMYFCASSATTGTSYGYTFGSGTRLTVV.

The V gene is TRBV18, the J gene TRBJ1-6; 9 bases agree with TRBD1. With 6 bases clipped from V and 8 bases from J, the junction kept 11 bases outside the gene matches. CDR1 is KGHSH, CDR2 LQKENI, per germline. The CDR3 totals 16 residues. The CDR3 DNA follows: TGTGCCAGCTCTTCCTTTGGGGGACAGGGAGATTCACCCCTCCACTTT. Protein sequence: CASSSFGGQGDSPLHF.

This chain uses TRBV2 with TRBJ2-1; D possibly corresponds to TRBD2 (5 bases). This CDR3 is built from 11 residues. Germline V gene lookup returns CDR1 SNHLY and CDR2 FYNNEI. The germline V and J ends were trimmed by 8 bases and 9 bases, with 11 bases remaining between them. CDR3 nucleotide sequence: TGTGCCAGCCTAGAGGGTATTGAGCAGTTCTTC. Translating it yields CASLEGIEQFF.

The chain is built from TRBV2 and TRBJ1-1; D is perhaps TRBD1 (5 bases). The CDR3 loop spans 11 amino acids. V lost 8 bases and J lost 7, with 11 bases in between. Germline-derived CDR1 and CDR2 are SNHLY and FYNNEI. This CDR3 is CASGGEFEAFF. In nucleotides, the CDR3 is TGTGCCAGCGGGGGGGAGTTTGAAGCTTTCTTT.

The chain uses TRBV7-8 and TRBJ1-2, with TRBD1 as a possible D gene (6 bases). The CDR3 is made up of 13 amino acids. Trimming cost V 5 bases and J 8 bases, with 15 bases left between them. Germline CDR1 SGHVS, CDR2 FQNEAQ. CDR3 sequence: CASSHRAPEGYTF. CDR3 bases: TGTGCCAGCAGCCACAGGGCCCCGGAAGGCTACACCTTC.